This T cell receptor beta chain originates from a study of identical twins. Healthy Caucasians were all of the donors. This clonotype was counted a few times. What it recognizes is unknown. V dropped 4 bases and J dropped 0 bases, with 9 bases sitting between them. The CDR3 runs 15 residues. CDR1 is KGHDR and CDR2 is SFDVKD in the germline V gene. Study-wide results and limits: Invariant MAIT and iNKT cells could partly confound zero-insertion analyses. Out-of-frame beta chain sequences displayed weaker excess sharing between twins.

From the 5' RACE reads, TCRdb called clonotypes with MiXCR, one entry per CDR3 protein. The sample lists 450,000 or so distinct CDR3 sequences, approximately 15% seen once, with about 0.52% in the top ten. This sample was also put to use in a study of yellow fever vaccine responses in identical twins.

The sequencing input was CD4+ T cells sorted from blood. This TCR came from a woman aged 18-30 years in good health. The genes are TRBV24-1 and TRBJ2-1; D is possibly TRBD2 (5 bases). DNA for the CDR3: TGTGCCACCAGTGAAACCCGGGACTCCTACAATGAGCAGTTCTTC. As protein: CATSETRDSYNEQFF.